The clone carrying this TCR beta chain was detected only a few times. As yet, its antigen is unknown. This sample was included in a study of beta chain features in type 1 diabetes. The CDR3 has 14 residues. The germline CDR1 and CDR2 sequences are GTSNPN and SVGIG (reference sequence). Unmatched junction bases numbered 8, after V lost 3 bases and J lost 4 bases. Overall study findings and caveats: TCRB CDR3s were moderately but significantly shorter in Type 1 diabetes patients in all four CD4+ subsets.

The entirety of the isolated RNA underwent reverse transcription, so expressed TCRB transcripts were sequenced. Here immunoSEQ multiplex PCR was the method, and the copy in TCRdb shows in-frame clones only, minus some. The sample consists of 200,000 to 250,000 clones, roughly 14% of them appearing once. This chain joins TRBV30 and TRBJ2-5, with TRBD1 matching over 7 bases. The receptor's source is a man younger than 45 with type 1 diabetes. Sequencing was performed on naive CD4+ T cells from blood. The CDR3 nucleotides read TGTGCCTGGAGCGAGACAGGGTTCGGAGAGACCCAGTACTTC. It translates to CAWSETGFGETQYF. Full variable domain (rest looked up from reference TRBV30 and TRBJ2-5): SQTIHQWPATLVQPVGSPLSLECTVEGTSNPNLYWYRQAAGRGLQLLFYSVGIGQISSEVPQNLSASRPQDRQFILSSKKLLLSDSGFYLCAWSETGFGETQYFGPGTRLLVL.